This T cell receptor (beta chain) was recovered during a study of blood T cell repertoires in COVID-19. Study-level background: Acute and convalescent COVID-19 samples came from the United States, Italy and Spain. Sources were T cells, B-cell-depleted T cells, or PBMCs; the material itself was cDNA or gDNA.

Per the original data handling: Estimation of nucleated cell counts relied on the amplification of reference gene primers. Some clones are missing from TCRdb's copy, which holds only in-frame ones; the method was immunoSEQ multiplex PCR. V, J and clone size are taken as reported in that table, and D and trimming were inferred from the DNA itself. In the table there are under 20,000 clones, about 88% of which are singletons. The V gene end was trimmed by 4 bases and the J gene end by 0 bases; junction bases not matched to a gene: 11. CDR3 length: 19 amino acids. The V gene's germline CDR1 is LGHDT and CDR2 YNNKEL (reference sequence).

The clonotype was recovered from a man in his 60s with active COVID-19. The sample comprised peripheral blood. The rearrangement uses TRBV3-1 (or the pseudogene TRBV3-2) and TRBJ2-1; 11 nucleotides line up with TRBD2. CDR3 nucleotide sequence: TGTGCCAGCAGCCCAGGGTGGACTAGCGGGCAGAGCTCCTACAATGAGCAGTTCTTC. It specifies CASSPGWTSGQSSYNEQFF.